This T cell receptor (beta chain) was found in a study of vaccination effects on CD4 cells after COVID-19. Assay: immunoSEQ multiplex PCR; the TCRdb copy retains only in-frame clones and omits some. Here the sample spans about 20,000 clones, roughly three quarters being singletons. Remarks on this clone: Its antigen is not identified.

The CDR3 runs to 14 residues. Germline V gives CDR1 MNHEY, CDR2 SVGAGI. V dropped 6 bases and J dropped 5 bases, with 16 bases sitting between them. Antigen-specific CD4+ T cells were expanded with viral peptide pools in the ViraFEST assay before sequencing. Subsequent to roughly 9 days of culture, CD4+ T cells were isolated. The healthy vaccine recipients, who had no prior SARS-CoV-2 infection, showed negative nucleocapsid antibodies. The researchers cultured some 2.1 million PBMC per well with 8 to 10 IU/ml IL-2 and roughly 9.4 ug/ml peptides. General observations from the study: Convalescent patients were scarce, and early post-infection timepoints were absent.

The specimen comprised CD4+ T cells from PBMCs cultured with HCoV-NL63 spike peptides, sampled before COVID-19 vaccination. This receptor was identified in a human donor who received a COVID-19 vaccine. This chain joins TRBV6-5 and TRBJ1-2; TRBD1 might be the D (6 bases). CDR3 DNA: TGTGCCAGCAGGCGCGTGGGGGGCAGGTATGGCTACACCTTC. Encoded protein: CASRRVGGRYGYTF.